This T cell receptor beta chain stems from a study of fetal regulatory T cell absence and autoimmunity. CDR3 length equals 15 residues. CDR1 MNHEY and CDR2 SVGAGI come from the germline V gene. Trimming at V came to 2 bases and at J to 4 bases, leaving 6 bases not matched to a gene. Sequencing was at survey level. This table comes from immunoSEQ multiplex PCR, and its TCRdb copy is limited to in-frame clones, with some not included. The data show more than 90,000 clones, more than 70% seen once. The sequenced material came from pancreas tissue. The chain uses TRBV6-5 and TRBJ2-7; 9 bases fit TRBD1. This receptor was identified in a male donor with IPEX syndrome. CDR3 region: CASSYRRTGVYEQYF. In nucleotides, the CDR3 is TGTGCCAGCAGTTACAGACGGACAGGGGTTTACGAGCAGTACTTC.